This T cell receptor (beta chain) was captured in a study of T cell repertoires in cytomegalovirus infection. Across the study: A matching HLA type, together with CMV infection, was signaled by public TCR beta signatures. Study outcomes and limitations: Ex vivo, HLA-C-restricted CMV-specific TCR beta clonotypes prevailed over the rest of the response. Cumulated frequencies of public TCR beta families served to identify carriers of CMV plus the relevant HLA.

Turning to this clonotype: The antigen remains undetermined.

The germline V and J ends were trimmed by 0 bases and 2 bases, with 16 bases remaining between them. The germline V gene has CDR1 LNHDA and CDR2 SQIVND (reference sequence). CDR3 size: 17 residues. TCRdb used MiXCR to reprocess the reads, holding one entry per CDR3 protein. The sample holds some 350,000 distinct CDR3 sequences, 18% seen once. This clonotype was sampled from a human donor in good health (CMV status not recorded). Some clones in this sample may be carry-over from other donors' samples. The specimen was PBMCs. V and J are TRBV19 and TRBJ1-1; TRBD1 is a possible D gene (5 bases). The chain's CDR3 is CASSIDSPGGVNTEAFF. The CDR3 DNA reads TGTGCCAGTAGTATAGACTCCCCCGGAGGGGTAAACACTGAAGCTTTCTTT.